What follows are 12 T cell receptor beta chains derived from one specimen sequenced in a study of T cell repertoires in cytomegalovirus infection. TCRdb recomputed calls from the reads with MiXCR, one row per CDR3 protein. The sample lists around 530,000 distinct CDR3 sequences; more than 15% were seen once. Material: CD8+ T cells from PBMCs. Receptors were obtained from a human donor in good health (CMV status not recorded). Some clones in this sample may be carry-over from other donors' samples.

This clonotype was detected ten times or more. This chain joins TRBV7-2 and TRBJ1-1; D remains unclear. Germline V lookup: CDR1 SGHTA, CDR2 FQGNSA. Trimming took off 5 bases at V and 8 bases at J, with 18 bases between the two ends. This CDR3 has 14 residues. CDR3 nucleotides: TGTGCCAGCAGCCGAACGGTGGCTGTCCTCGAAGCTTTCTTT. This sequence encodes CASSRTVAVLEAFF.

In its sample, this clonotype was seen many times. V and J are TRBV27 and TRBJ1-5; no definite D call. Germline values: CDR1 MNHEY, CDR2 SMNVEV (reference sequence). This CDR3 comprises 16 residues. The V gene lost 4 bases and the J gene lost 0 bases, with 13 bases spanning the gap. The CDR3 protein is CASSWSAQYSNQPQHF. The CDR3 DNA reads as TGTGCCAGCAGTTGGTCGGCCCAATATAGCAATCAGCCCCAGCATTTT.

This clonotype was seen repeatedly, ten times or more. The chain recombines TRBV7-9 with TRBJ2-3; D is perhaps TRBD1 or TRBD2 (5 bases each). The CDR3 is made up of 16 amino acids. V was cut by 7 bases and J by 0 bases, with 17 bases left in between. Germline CDR1 SEHNR, CDR2 FQNEAQ (reference sequence). In DNA, the CDR3 is TGTGCCAGCAACGACCTGGACGGGGCAAGCACAGATACGCAGTATTTT. Its translation: CASNDLDGASTDTQYF.

The chain is built from TRBV14 and TRBJ1-1; tentative D call: TRBD1 (5 bases). V was pared by 0 bases and J by 0 bases, with 11 bases between. The CDR3 has 16 residues. The germline V gene encodes CDR1 SGHDN and CDR2 FVKESK. In DNA, the CDR3 is TGTGCCAGCAGCCAAGATAGAAGGGGTATGAACACTGAAGCTTTCTTT. Translation gives CASSQDRRGMNTEAFF.

This clonotype came up a few times. The chain joins TRBV5-4 to TRBJ2-3, with 9 bases aligning to TRBD2. The J segment lost 6 bases and the V segment lost 1 base, leaving 12 bases of the junction unmatched. The CDR3 contains 17 residues. Germline V gene data show CDR1 as SGHNT and CDR2 as YYREEE (reference sequence). CDR3 in amino acids: CASSLSGGGALSDTQYF. The CDR3 region has the DNA TGTGCCAGCAGCTTGTCGGGCGGGGGGGCCTTATCCGATACGCAGTATTTT. The full variable domain, in which reference TRBV5-4 and TRBJ2-3 provide the parts outside the CDR3, is ETGVTQSPTHLIKTRGQQVTLRCSSQSGHNTVSWYQQALGQGPQFIFQYYREEENGRGNFPPRFSGLQFPNYSSELNVNALELDDSALYLCASSLSGGGALSDTQYFGPGTRLTVL.

This clonotype was picked up many times. The V and J genes are TRBV6-5 and TRBJ1-1, with 11 nucleotides matching TRBD1. The CDR3 loop spans 14 amino acids. Unmatched junction bases numbered 2, after V lost 4 bases and J lost 4 bases. Per the germline V gene, CDR1 is MNHEY and CDR2 is SVGAGI. This CDR3 reads CASSWGTGGTEAFF. The CDR3, as DNA: TGTGCCAGCAGTTGGGGGACAGGGGGCACTGAAGCTTTCTTT.

The CDR3 nucleotides are TGTGCCAGCAGATTGACAGGCCTTAAGAGACTACCCCTCCACTTT. It is translated as CASRLTGLKRLPLHF. The rearrangement joins TRBV28 to TRBJ1-6, with D possibly matching TRBD1 (6 bases). The V end was cut by 6 bases, the J end by 12 bases, with 21 bases between. There are 15 residues in the CDR3. Per the germline V gene, CDR1 is MDHEN and CDR2 is SYDVKM.

This clonotype was observed many times. J is TRBJ1-6 and V is TRBV7-2; 7 nucleotides match TRBD1. Germline assignment: CDR1 SGHTA and CDR2 FQGNSA. The CDR3 consists of 15 residues. V lost 5 bases, J lost 10 bases, and 11 bases stayed unmatched. The CDR3 loop reads CASSPLTGARSPLHF. In nucleotides, the CDR3 is TGTGCCAGCAGCCCCCTCACAGGGGCCCGATCACCCCTCCACTTT. Supplemented by reference TRBV7-2 and TRBJ1-6, the full variable domain reads GAGVSQSPSNKVTEKGKDVELRCDPISGHTALYWYRQSLGQGLEFLIYFQGNSAPDKSGLPSDRFSAERTGGSVSTLTIQRTQQEDSAVYLCASSPLTGARSPLHFGNGTRLTVT.

J is TRBJ1-5 and V is TRBV7-9; no clear D gene. The CDR3 covers 13 residues. The V gene's germline CDR1 is SEHNR and CDR2 FQNEAQ (reference sequence). The V gene lost 5 bases and the J gene lost 6 bases, with 11 bases spanning the gap. The CDR3, as DNA: TGTGCCAGCAGCCCCGGCAACGCTCAGCCCCAGCATTTT. Translated, it gives CASSPGNAQPQHF.

The chain couples TRBV7-9 to TRBJ2-1; D ambiguous. CDR1 and CDR2 from the germline V gene are SEHNR and FQNEAQ (reference sequence). The CDR3 has 13 amino acids. Trimming left V 0 bases short and J 15 bases short, with 15 bases between. The chain's CDR3 is CASSLAASNETFF. The CDR3, as DNA: TGTGCCAGCAGCTTAGCGGCGAGCAATGAGACGTTCTTC.

As regards this clonotype: A junction end diverges from the germline sequence, so it may reflect a read error. The V and J genes are TRBV13 and TRBJ2-5; D might be TRBD2 (6 bases). The CDR3 totals 13 residues. Germline V gives CDR1 PRHDT, CDR2 FYEKMQ (reference sequence). CDR3 residues: CASAARGLEIQYF. DNA for the CDR3: TGTGCCAGCGCGGCGCGGGGATTAGAGATCCAGTACTTC. Complete variable domain (other parts from reference TRBV13 and TRBJ2-5): AAGVIQSPRHLIKEKRETATLKCYPIPRHDTVYWYQQGPGQDPQFLISFYEKMQSDKGSIPDRFSAQQFSDYHSELNMSSLELGDSALYFCASAARGLEIQYFGPGTRLLVL.

This clonotype was seen repeatedly, ten times or more. J is TRBJ2-1 and V is TRBV27; no clear D. CDR1 and CDR2 (germline): MNHEY, SMNVEV (reference sequence). This CDR3 has 16 residues. Trimming removed 4 bases at V and 4 bases at J, with 17 bases between. The CDR3: CASSSPDMFGYNEQFF. Here the CDR3 DNA reads TGTGCCAGCAGTTCCCCTGACATGTTTGGTTACAATGAGCAGTTCTTC.